This T cell receptor (beta chain) comes out of a study of CD8 T cells in ankylosing spondylitis. Points from the study as a whole: Significantly higher representation of disease-linked clones was reported for matched ankylosing spondylitis synovial fluid. Seemingly characteristic of ankylosing spondylitis blood was a TCR beta motif consisting of eight highly homologous variants.

V lost 5 bases and J lost 1, with 9 bases in between. The CDR3 consists of 14 residues. Germline V gene sequence: CDR1 SGHDT, CDR2 YYEEEE. As concerns this clonotype: Antigen specificity is unknown.

Libraries for TCR beta were made by quantitative 5'-RACE with molecular barcodes. TCRdb reprocessed the 5' RACE reads via MiXCR and lists one record per CDR3 protein. The sample consists of some 270,000 distinct CDR3 sequences, 30% to 35% of them appearing once. Sequencing used blood, either unsorted or a sorted T cell fraction (not recorded which). The receptor's source is a male donor with ankylosing spondylitis or in good health (not recorded which). The chain is built from TRBV5-6 and TRBJ2-2, with a possible D match to TRBD2 (6 bases). CDR3 nucleotides: TGTGCCAGCAGGCAGGGAGGGAACACCGGGGAGCTGTTTTTT. It translates to CASRQGGNTGELFF.